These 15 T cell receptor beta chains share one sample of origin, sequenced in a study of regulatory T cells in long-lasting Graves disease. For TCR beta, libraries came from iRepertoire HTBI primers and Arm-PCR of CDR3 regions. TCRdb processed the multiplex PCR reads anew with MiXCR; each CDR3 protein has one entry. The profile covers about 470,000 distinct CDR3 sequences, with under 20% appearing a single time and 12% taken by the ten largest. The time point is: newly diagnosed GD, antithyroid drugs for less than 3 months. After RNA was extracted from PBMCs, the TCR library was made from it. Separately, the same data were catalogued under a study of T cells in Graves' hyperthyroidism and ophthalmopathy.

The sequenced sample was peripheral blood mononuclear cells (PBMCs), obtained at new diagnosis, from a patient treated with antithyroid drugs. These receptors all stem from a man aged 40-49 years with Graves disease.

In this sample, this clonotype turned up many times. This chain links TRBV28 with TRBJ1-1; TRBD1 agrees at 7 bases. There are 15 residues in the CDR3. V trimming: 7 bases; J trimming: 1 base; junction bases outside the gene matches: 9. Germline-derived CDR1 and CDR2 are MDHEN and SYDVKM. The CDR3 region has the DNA TGTGCCAGCACGTATTGGGACAGCCCGAACACTGAAGCTTTCTTT. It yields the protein CASTYWDSPNTEAFF. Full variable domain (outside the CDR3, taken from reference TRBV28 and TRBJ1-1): DVKVTQSSRYLVKRTGEKVFLECVQDMDHENMFWYRQDPGLGLRLIYFSYDVKMKEKGDIPEGYSVSREKKERFSLILESASTNQTSMYLCASTYWDSPNTEAFFGQGTRLTVV.

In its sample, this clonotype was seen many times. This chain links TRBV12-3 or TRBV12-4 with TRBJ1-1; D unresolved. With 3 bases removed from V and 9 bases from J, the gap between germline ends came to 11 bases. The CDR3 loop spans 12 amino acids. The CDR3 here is CASSFDMPKAFF. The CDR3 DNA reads TGTGCCAGCAGTTTCGACATGCCAAAAGCTTTCTTT.

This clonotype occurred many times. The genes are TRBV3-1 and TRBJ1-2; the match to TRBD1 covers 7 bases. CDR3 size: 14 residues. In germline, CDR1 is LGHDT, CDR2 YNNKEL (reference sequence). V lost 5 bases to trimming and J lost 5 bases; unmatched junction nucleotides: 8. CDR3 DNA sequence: TGTGCCAGCAGCTTAAGACAGGGAGATTATGGCTACACCTTC. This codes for CASSLRQGDYGYTF.

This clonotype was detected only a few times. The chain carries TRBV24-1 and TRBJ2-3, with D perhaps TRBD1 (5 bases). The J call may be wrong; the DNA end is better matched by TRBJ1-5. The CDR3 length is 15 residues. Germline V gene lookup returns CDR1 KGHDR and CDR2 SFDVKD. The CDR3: CATSARGESTDTQHF. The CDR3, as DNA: TGTGCCACCAGTGCCAGAGGGGAGAGCACAGATACGCAGCATTTT.

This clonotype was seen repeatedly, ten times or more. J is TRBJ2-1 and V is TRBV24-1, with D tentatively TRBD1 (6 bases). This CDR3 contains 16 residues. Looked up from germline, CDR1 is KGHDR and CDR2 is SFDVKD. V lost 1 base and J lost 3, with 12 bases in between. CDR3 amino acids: CATSDLRAGVYNEQFF. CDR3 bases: TGTGCCACCAGTGATTTACGGGCAGGGGTCTACAATGAGCAGTTCTTC.

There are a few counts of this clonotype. This chain's CDR3 is CASSLSGGVSYNEQFF. Written as DNA, the CDR3 is TGTGCCAGCAGCTTAAGCGGCGGAGTCTCCTACAATGAGCAGTTCTTC. This chain links TRBV7-9 with TRBJ2-1; D perhaps matches TRBD2 (5 bases). In germline, CDR1 is SEHNR, CDR2 FQNEAQ (reference sequence). The V gene lost 2 bases and the J gene lost 0 bases, with 11 bases spanning the gap. The CDR3 has 16 amino acids.

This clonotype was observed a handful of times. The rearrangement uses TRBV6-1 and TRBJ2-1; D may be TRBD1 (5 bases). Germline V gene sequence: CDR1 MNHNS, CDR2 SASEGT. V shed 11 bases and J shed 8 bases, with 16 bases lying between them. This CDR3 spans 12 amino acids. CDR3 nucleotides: TGTGCCGCCCTGGGGCCCGCGTATGAGCAGTTCTTC. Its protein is CAALGPAYEQFF.

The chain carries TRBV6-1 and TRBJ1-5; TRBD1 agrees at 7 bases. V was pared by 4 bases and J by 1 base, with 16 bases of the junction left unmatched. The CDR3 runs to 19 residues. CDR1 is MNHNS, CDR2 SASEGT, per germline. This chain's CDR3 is CASSGGTVPDLRSNQPQHF. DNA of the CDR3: TGTGCCAGCAGTGGCGGGACAGTTCCGGATTTAAGAAGCAATCAGCCCCAGCATTTT.

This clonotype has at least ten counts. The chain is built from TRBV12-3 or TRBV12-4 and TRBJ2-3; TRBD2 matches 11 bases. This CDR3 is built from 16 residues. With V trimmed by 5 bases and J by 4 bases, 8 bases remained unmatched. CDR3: CASSLRLAGLADTQYF. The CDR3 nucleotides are TGTGCCAGCAGTCTCCGACTAGCGGGATTGGCAGATACGCAGTATTTT.

DNA for the CDR3: TGTGCCAGCAGCCAAGGATTATCAGGCTACACCTTC. This encodes CASSQGLSGYTF. The rearrangement joins TRBV14 to TRBJ1-2; D is ambiguous. The V gene lost 1 base and the J gene lost 8 bases, with 8 bases spanning the gap. The V gene's germline CDR1 is SGHDN and CDR2 FVKESK. CDR3 length: 12 amino acids.

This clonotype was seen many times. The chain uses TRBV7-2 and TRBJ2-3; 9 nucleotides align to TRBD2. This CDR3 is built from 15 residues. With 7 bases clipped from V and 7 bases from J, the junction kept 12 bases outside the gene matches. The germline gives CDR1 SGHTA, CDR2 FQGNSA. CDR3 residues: CASTKGVSGGYTQYF. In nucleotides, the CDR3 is TGTGCCAGCACCAAAGGGGTTAGCGGGGGTTATACGCAGTATTTT.

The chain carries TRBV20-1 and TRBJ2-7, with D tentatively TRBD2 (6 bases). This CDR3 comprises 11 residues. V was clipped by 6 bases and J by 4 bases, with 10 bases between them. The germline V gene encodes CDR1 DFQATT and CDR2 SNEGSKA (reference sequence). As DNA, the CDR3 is TGCAGTGCGGGGGAGGTGTACGAGCAGTACTTC. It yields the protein CSAGEVYEQYF.

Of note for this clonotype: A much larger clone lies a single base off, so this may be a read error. The DNA of the CDR3 is TGTGCCAGCTCACCCCCCAGCGGGTCTTCAGATACGCAGTATTTT. Translated: CASSPPSGSSDTQYF. This chain joins TRBV18 and TRBJ2-3; D may be TRBD2 (6 bases). Per the germline V gene, CDR1 is KGHSH and CDR2 is LQKENI. Trimming shortened V by 3 bases and J by 4 bases, and 14 bases separated the two germline ends. The length of the CDR3 is 15 residues. The whole variable domain, remainder taken from reference TRBV18 and TRBJ2-3, is NAGVMQNPRHLVRRRGQEARLRCSPMKGHSHVYWYRQLPEEGLKFMVYLQKENIIDESGMPKERFSAEFPKEGPSILRIQQVVRGDSAAYFCASSPPSGSSDTQYFGPGTRLTVL.

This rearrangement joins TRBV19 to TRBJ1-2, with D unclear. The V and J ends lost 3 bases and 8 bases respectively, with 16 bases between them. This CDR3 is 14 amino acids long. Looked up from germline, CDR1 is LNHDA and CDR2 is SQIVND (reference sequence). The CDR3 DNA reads TGTGCCAGTAGTATCCAAGGTCAACCAGGAGGCTACACCTTC. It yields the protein CASSIQGQPGGYTF. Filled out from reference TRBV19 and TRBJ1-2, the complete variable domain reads DGGITQSPKYLFRKEGQNVTLSCEQNLNHDAMYWYRQDPGQGLRLIYYSQIVNDFQKGDIAEGYSVSREKKESFPLTVTSAQKNPTAFYLCASSIQGQPGGYTFGSGTRLTVV.

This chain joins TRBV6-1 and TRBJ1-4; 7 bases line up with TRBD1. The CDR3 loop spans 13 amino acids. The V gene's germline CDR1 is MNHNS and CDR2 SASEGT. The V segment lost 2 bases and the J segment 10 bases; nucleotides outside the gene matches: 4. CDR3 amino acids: CASSEKGAAKLFF. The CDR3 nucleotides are TGTGCCAGCAGTGAAAAGGGGGCGGCAAAACTGTTTTTT.